This T cell receptor (beta chain) emerged from a study of shared clonotypes between healthy human individuals. CDR3 length: 12 residues. The germline gives CDR1 SNHLY, CDR2 FYNNEI. The V and J ends lost 7 bases and 6 bases respectively, with 10 bases between them. Findings and limits, study-wide: Among donors, the sharing of clonotypes was expected to be influenced by sequencing depth.

Into CD45RA+ naive and CD45RA-negative memory subsets, the CD4+ cells were split. Points on this clone: The antigen is not known.

Profiling relied on immunoSEQ multiplex PCR, and the TCRdb table lists in-frame clones only, not all of them. Among fewer than 2.5 million clones listed, 93% were seen once. The sequenced sample was naive CD4+ T cells from PBMCs. Subset: CD45RA+ positively selected. The clonotype comes from a man in his late teens or twenties in good health. Some clones in this sample may be carry-over from other donors' samples. This sequence joins TRBV2 and TRBJ1-5; D unclear. The CDR3 loop reads CASKGDSQPQHF. CDR3 nucleotides: TGTGCCAGCAAAGGTGATTCTCAGCCCCAGCATTTT.